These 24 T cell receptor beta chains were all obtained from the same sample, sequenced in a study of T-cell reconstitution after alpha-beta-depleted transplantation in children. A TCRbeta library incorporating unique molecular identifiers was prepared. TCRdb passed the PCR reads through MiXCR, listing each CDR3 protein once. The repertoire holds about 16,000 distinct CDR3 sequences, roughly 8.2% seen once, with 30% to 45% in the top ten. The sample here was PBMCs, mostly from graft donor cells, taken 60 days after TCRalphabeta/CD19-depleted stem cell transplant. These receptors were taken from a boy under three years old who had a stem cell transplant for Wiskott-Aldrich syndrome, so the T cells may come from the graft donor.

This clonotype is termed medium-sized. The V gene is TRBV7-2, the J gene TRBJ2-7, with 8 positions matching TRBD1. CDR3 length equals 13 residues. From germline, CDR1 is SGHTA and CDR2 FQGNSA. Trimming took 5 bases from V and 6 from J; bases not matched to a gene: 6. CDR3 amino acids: CASSGTGGIEQYF. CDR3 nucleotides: TGTGCCAGCAGCGGGACAGGAGGTATCGAGCAGTACTTC.

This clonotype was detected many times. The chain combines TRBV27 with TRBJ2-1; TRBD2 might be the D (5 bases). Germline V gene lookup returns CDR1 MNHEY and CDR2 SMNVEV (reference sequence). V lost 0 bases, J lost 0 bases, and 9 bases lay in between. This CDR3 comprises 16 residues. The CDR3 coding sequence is TGTGCCAGCAGTTTATCGCTAGGAGGCTCCTACAATGAGCAGTTCTTC. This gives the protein CASSLSLGGSYNEQFF.

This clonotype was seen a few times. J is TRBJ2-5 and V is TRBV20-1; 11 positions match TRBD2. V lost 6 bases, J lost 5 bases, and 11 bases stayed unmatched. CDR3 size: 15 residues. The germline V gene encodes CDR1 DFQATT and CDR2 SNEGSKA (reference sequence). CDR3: CSAHPLAGVYETQYF. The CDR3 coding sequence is TGCAGTGCCCACCCACTAGCGGGAGTATATGAGACCCAGTACTTC.

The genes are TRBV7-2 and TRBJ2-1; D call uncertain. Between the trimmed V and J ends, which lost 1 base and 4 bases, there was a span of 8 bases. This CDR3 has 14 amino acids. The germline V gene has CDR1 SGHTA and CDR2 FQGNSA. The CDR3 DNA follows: TGTGCCAGCAGCTTAGTGTGGGCTTACAATGAGCAGTTCTTC. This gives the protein CASSLVWAYNEQFF.

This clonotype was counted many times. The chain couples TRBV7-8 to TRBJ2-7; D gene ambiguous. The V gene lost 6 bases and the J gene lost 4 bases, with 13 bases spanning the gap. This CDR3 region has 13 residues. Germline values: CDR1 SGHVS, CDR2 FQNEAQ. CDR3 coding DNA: TGTGCCAGCAGTCATTCGTATATTTACGAGCAGTACTTC. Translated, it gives CASSHSYIYEQYF.

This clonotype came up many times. CDR3 residues: CSARGSEGTGTYEQYF. CDR3 nucleotide sequence: TGCAGTGCTAGAGGTTCTGAAGGGACAGGGACCTACGAGCAGTACTTC. This chain joins TRBV20-1 and TRBJ2-7; the match to TRBD1 covers 9 bases. In germline, CDR1 is DFQATT, CDR2 SNEGSKA (reference sequence). Trimming cost V 1 base and J 2 bases; bases outside gene matches: 9. This CDR3 contains 16 residues.

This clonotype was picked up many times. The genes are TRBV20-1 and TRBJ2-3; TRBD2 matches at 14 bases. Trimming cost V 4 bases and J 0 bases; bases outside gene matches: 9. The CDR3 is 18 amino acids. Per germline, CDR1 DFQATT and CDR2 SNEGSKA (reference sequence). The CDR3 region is CSATGLAGGKASTDTQYF. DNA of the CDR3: TGCAGTGCTACCGGACTAGCGGGAGGAAAAGCTAGCACAGATACGCAGTATTTT.

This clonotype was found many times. This chain's CDR3 is CASSLVRETQYF. The CDR3 region has the DNA TGTGCCAGCAGCTTAGTTCGAGAGACCCAGTACTTC. The J gene is TRBJ2-5, the V gene TRBV11-2; D gene uncertain. Per germline, CDR1 SGHAT and CDR2 FQNNGV. This CDR3 has 12 residues. Trimming took off 1 base at V and 4 bases at J, with 4 bases between the two ends.

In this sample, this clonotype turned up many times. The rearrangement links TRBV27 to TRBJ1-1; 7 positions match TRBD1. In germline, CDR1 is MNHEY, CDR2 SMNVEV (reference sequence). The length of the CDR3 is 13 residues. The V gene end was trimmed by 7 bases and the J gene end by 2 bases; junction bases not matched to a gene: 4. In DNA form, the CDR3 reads TGTGCCAGCAAGGGACAGATAAACACTGAAGCTTTCTTT. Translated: CASKGQINTEAFF.

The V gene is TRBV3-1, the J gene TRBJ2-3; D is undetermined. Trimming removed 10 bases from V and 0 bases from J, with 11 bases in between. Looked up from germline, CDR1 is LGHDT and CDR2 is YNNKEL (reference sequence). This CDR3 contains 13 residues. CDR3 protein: CATHSFSTDTQYF. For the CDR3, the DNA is TGTGCCACCCACTCTTTTAGCACAGATACGCAGTATTTT.

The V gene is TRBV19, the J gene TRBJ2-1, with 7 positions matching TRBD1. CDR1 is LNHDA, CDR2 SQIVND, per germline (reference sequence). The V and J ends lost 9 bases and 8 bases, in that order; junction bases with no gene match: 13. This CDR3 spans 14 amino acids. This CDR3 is CASTRGQPPYEQFF. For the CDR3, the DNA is TGTGCCAGCACTAGGGGACAGCCTCCCTATGAGCAGTTCTTC. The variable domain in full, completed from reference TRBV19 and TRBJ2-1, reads DGGITQSPKYLFRKEGQNVTLSCEQNLNHDAMYWYRQDPGQGLRLIYYSQIVNDFQKGDIAEGYSVSREKKESFPLTVTSAQKNPTAFYLCASTRGQPPYEQFFGPGTRLTVL.

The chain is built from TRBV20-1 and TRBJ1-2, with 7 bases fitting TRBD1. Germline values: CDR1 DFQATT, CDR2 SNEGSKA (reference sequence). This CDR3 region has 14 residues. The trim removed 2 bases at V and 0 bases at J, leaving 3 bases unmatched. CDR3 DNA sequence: TGCAGTGCTAGACGTGGGACAGCTAACTATGGCTACACCTTC. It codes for CSARRGTANYGYTF.

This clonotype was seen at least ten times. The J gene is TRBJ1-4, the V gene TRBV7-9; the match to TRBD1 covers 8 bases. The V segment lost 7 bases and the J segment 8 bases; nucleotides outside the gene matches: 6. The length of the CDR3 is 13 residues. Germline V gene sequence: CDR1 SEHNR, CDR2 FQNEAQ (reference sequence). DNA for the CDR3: TGTGCCAGCACCGAAGGGACAGGCGAAAAACTGTTTTTT. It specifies CASTEGTGEKLFF.

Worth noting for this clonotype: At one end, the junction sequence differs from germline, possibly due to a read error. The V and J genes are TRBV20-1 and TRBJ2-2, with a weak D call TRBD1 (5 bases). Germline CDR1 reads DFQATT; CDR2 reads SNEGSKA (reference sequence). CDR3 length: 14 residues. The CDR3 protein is CSPRRAGYTGELFF. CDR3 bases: TGCAGTCCTAGACGGGCAGGGTACACCGGGGAGCTGTTTTTT.

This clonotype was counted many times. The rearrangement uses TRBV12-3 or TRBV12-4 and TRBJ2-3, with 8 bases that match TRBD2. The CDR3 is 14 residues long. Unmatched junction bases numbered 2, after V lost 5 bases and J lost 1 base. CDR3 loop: CASSTAGGTDTQYF. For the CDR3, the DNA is TGTGCCAGCAGTACAGCGGGAGGCACAGATACGCAGTATTTT.

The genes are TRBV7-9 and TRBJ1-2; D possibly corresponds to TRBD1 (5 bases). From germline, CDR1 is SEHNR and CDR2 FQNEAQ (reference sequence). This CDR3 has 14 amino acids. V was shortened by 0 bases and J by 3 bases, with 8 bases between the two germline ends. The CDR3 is CASSLALQDYGYTF. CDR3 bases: TGTGCCAGCAGCTTAGCGTTACAGGACTATGGCTACACCTTC.

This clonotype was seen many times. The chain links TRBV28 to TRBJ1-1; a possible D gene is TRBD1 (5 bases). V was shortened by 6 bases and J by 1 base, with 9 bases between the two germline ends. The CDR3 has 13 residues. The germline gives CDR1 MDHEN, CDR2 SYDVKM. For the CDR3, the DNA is TGTGCCAGCAGACAGGAATGGAACACTGAAGCTTTCTTT. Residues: CASRQEWNTEAFF.

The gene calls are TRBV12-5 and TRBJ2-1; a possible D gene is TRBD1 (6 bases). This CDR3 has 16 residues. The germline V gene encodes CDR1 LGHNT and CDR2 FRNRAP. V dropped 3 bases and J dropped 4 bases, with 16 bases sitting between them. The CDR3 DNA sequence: TGTGCTAGTGGTTTCTTTGTCCAGGGGCTATACAATGAGCAGTTCTTC. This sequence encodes CASGFFVQGLYNEQFF.

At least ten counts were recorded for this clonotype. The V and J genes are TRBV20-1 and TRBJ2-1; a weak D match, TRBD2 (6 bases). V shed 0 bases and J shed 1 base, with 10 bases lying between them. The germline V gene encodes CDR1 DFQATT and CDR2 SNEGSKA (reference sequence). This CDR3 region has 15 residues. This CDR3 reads CSARDVGGSYNEQFF. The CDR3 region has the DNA TGCAGTGCTAGAGATGTGGGGGGTTCCTACAATGAGCAGTTCTTC.

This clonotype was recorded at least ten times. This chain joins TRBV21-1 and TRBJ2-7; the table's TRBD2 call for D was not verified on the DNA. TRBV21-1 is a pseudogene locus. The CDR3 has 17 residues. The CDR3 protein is CASSKPPSGLSSYEQYF. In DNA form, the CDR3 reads TGTGCCAGCAGCAAACCGCCTAGCGGGCTGAGCTCCTACGAGCAGTACTTC.

This CDR3 reads CASSLRSAGAYEQYF. Here the CDR3 DNA reads TGCGCCAGCAGCTTGAGGTCCGCGGGAGCCTACGAGCAGTACTTC. V is TRBV5-1 and J is TRBJ2-7, with 7 bases that match TRBD2. The V gene's germline CDR1 is SGHRS and CDR2 YFSETQ. J gave up 2 bases and V 1 base, and 6 bases lay outside the gene matches. The CDR3 sequence is 15 residues long.

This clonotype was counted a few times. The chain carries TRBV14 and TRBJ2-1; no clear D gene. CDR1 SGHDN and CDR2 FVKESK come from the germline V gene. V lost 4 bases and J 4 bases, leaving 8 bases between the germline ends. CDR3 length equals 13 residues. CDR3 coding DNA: TGTGCCAGCAGCCGTATCTTATACAATGAGCAGTTCTTC. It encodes CASSRILYNEQFF. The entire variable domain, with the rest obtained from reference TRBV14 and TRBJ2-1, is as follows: EAGVTQFPSHSVIEKGQTVTLRCDPISGHDNLYWYRRVMGKEIKFLLHFVKESKQDESGMPNNRFLAERTGGTYSTLKVQPAELEDSGVYFCASSRILYNEQFFGPGTRLTVL.

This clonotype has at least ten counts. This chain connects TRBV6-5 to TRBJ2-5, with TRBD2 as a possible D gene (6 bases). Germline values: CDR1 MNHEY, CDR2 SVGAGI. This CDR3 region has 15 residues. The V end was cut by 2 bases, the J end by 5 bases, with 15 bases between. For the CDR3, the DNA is TGTGCCAGCAGTTACGAAGGACTACCCTGGGAGACCCAGTACTTC. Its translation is CASSYEGLPWETQYF.

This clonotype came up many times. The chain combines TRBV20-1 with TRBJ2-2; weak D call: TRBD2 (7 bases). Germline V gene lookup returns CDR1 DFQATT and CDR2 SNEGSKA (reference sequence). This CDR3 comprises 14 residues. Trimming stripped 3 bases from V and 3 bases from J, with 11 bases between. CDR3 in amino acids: CSASGGADTGELFF. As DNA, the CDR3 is TGCAGTGCTAGTGGGGGGGCCGACACCGGGGAGCTGTTTTTT.